These T cell receptor beta chains were read from a single sample in a study of shared clonotypes between healthy human individuals. Clones were sequenced by immunoSEQ multiplex PCR, and TCRdb holds only the in-frame ones, with some missing. The sample lists 2 million or so clones; approximately 94% were seen once. Material: naive CD8+ T cells sorted from blood. Every receptor here comes from a man between 18 and 35 years old in good health. Both conserved end residues are part of each CDR3. The D gene is left open where the match is weak. Only some rows state a clone size, as once, few, many or a class for expanded clones.

j_call v_call clone_size d_call cdr3_nt cdr3_aa
TRBJ1-1 TRBV4-3 - TRBD1 TGCGCCAGCAGCCAAGATGACAGGGGGATCACTGAAGCTTTCTTT CASSQDDRGITEAFF
TRBJ2-1 TRBV6-5 - - TGTGCCAGCAGTTACACGGGGGTCTCCTACAATGAGCAGTTCTTC CASSYTGVSYNEQFF
TRBJ1-1 TRBV6-1 - TRBD1 TGTGCCAGCAGTGAAGGCCGGGGACAGGGGACTGAAGCTTTCTTT CASSEGRGQGTEAFF
TRBJ2-1 TRBV9 - - TGTGCCAGCAGCGGCCCTCACCCCGGGACGAACTTCAATGAGCAGTTCTTC CASSGPHPGTNFNEQFF
TRBJ2-7 TRBV5-8 - - TGTGCCAGCAGCCCCCGGGAAGGTTACGAGCAGTACTTC CASSPREGYEQYF
TRBJ1-1 TRBV30 - - TGTGCCTGGAGTGCATCCGTGGGCACTGAAGCTTTCTTT CAWSASVGTEAFF
TRBJ2-7 TRBV7-9 - TRBD1 TGTGCCAGCAGCCGACAGGGAGCCTACGAGCAGTACTTC CASSRQGAYEQYF
TRBJ1-2 TRBV6-1 - TRBD1 TGTGCCAGCAGTGAAGCGCTAACAGGGGGCGGGTTATCCTATGGCTACACCTTC CASSEALTGGGLSYGYTF
TRBJ2-7 TRBV10-2 - TRBD2 TGCGCCAGCAGTGAAACTAGCGGGGGGGACGAGCAGTACTTC CASSETSGGDEQYF
TRBJ1-2 TRBV27 - TRBD1 TGTGCCAGCAGTTTATCGTGGACAGGGACCGACTATGGCTACACCTTC CASSLSWTGTDYGYTF
TRBJ2-7 TRBV4-3 - TRBD1 TGCGCCAGCAGCCAGGGGACAGACTCCTACGAGCAGTACTTC CASSQGTDSYEQYF
TRBJ2-7 TRBV11-2 - - TGTGCCAGCAGCTTAGGCAGCAGAAGCTACGAGCAGTACTTC CASSLGSRSYEQYF
TRBJ1-1 TRBV5-6 - - TGTGCCAGCAGCTGGACAGTTAACACTGAAGCTTTCTTT CASSWTVNTEAFF
TRBJ2-1 TRBV7-9 - TRBD2 TGTGCCAGCAGCCCCGGGACTAGCGGGAGAGTCTCCTACAATGAGCAGTTCTTC CASSPGTSGRVSYNEQFF
TRBJ1-1 TRBV10-2 once TRBD1 TGCGCCAGCAGTGAAGACAGGGGAGAGACTGAAGCTTTCTTT CASSEDRGETEAFF